These 16 T cell receptor beta chains were sequenced from one sample in a study of T cells in Graves' hyperthyroidism and ophthalmopathy. Researchers took RNA transcripts and amplified the TCR beta CDR3 regions from them. TCR CDR3 regions were first amplified by RT-PCR with HTBI primers. MiXCR, applied by TCRdb to the multiplex PCR reads, yields one record per CDR3 protein. The sample shows 340,000 or so distinct CDR3 sequences, 15% to 20% of them seen only once. The sample taken for sequencing was blood. The origin of the receptors is a woman between 50 and 59 years old with Graves' hyperthyroidism.

The chain recombines TRBV20-1 with TRBJ1-5; the match to TRBD1 covers 8 bases. The CDR3 sequence is 13 residues long. The V segment lost 5 bases and the J segment 7 bases; nucleotides outside the gene matches: 7. Germline V CDR1 and CDR2: DFQATT, SNEGSKA (reference sequence). The CDR3 DNA reads TGCAGTGCTCGTCAGGGGGCTGAACAGCCCCAGCATTTT. Its protein is CSARQGAEQPQHF.

DNA for the CDR3: TGCAGCGTTTCCGAAGACAGGGCCTACGAGCAGTACTTC. Protein sequence: CSVSEDRAYEQYF. The rearrangement uses TRBV29-1 and TRBJ2-7, with 7 bases fitting TRBD1. Trimming at V came to 5 bases and at J to 2 bases, leaving 6 bases not matched to a gene. The germline CDR1 and CDR2 sequences are SQVTM and ANQGSEA. The CDR3 is made up of 13 amino acids.

This clonotype was seen a handful of times. The chain combines TRBV7-2 with TRBJ1-1; D possibly corresponds to TRBD1 (6 bases). V lost 5 bases to trimming and J lost 1 base, with 14 bases between them. CDR1 and CDR2 (germline): SGHTA, FQGNSA. CDR3 length: 15 residues. CDR3 DNA: TGTGCCAGCAGCCCCTTGGACAGACCGAACACTGAAGCTTTCTTT. Translated, it gives CASSPLDRPNTEAFF.

This clonotype was recorded a few times. V is TRBV7-2 and J is TRBJ1-3; D gene uncertain. Between the trimmed V and J ends, which lost 4 bases and 4 bases, there was a span of 14 bases. The CDR3 consists of 15 residues. CDR1 and CDR2 from the germline V gene are SGHTA and FQGNSA. The chain's CDR3 is CASSWGVSGGNTIYF. In DNA, the CDR3 is TGTGCCAGCAGCTGGGGAGTTAGTGGCGGAAACACCATATATTTT.

There are many counts of this clonotype. This chain joins TRBV12-3 or TRBV12-4 and TRBJ1-4; unclear D gene. Trimming stripped 1 base from V and 8 bases from J, with 11 bases between. This CDR3 spans 14 amino acids. This chain's CDR3 is CASSLGGMREKLFF. The DNA for the CDR3 is TGTGCCAGCAGTTTAGGCGGGATGAGGGAAAAACTGTTTTTT.

About this clonotype: It may be a read error: a sequence one base away is much more abundant. The rearrangement uses TRBV28 and TRBJ1-2; D not resolved. The V end lost 4 bases, the J end lost 0 bases, and 9 bases lay between the germline ends. The CDR3 length is 14 residues. Germline lookup yields CDR1 MDHEN and CDR2 SYDVKM. For the CDR3, the DNA is TGTGCCAGCAGTTCTGTCAGCTCTAACTATGGCTACACCTTC. This gives the protein CASSSVSSNYGYTF.

The CDR3 DNA follows: TGTGCCAGCAGTGCCTCCGGGGCCAACGGCAATCAGCCCCAGCATTTT. It is translated as CASSASGANGNQPQHF. V usage is TRBV6-1 and J usage is TRBJ1-5, with D perhaps TRBD1 (5 bases). With 4 bases removed from V and 2 bases from J, the gap between germline ends came to 15 bases. The CDR3 is 16 residues long. Germline V gene data show CDR1 as MNHNS and CDR2 as SASEGT.

This clonotype showed up just a few times. The J gene is TRBJ2-2, the V gene TRBV20-1; a possible D gene is TRBD2 (5 bases). The V gene lost 5 bases and the J gene lost 5 bases, with 15 bases spanning the gap. The CDR3 totals 14 residues. Germline-derived CDR1 and CDR2 are DFQATT and SNEGSKA (reference sequence). The CDR3 DNA reads as TGCAGTGCTTCTCGAGGGAGTTGGACCGGGGAGCTGTTTTTT. It codes for CSASRGSWTGELFF.

This clonotype was found many times. V usage is TRBV3-1 and J usage is TRBJ2-3; D call uncertain. V was shortened by 1 base and J by 14 bases, with 10 bases between the two germline ends. The length of the CDR3 is 11 residues. Germline V lookup: CDR1 LGHDT, CDR2 YNNKEL (reference sequence). CDR3 coding DNA: TGTGCCAGCAGCCAAGGACGGACGGCGTATTTT. Translating gives CASSQGRTAYF.

This clonotype has ten or more counts. The rearrangement links TRBV28 to TRBJ2-7; 9 bases agree with TRBD2. Trimming removed 6 bases from V and 3 bases from J; junction bases left unmatched: 12. The CDR3 spans 16 residues. Germline loops: CDR1 MDHEN, CDR2 SYDVKM. CDR3 in amino acids: CASRGGGGAIGYEQYF. The CDR3 DNA follows: TGTGCCAGCAGGGGCGGCGGGGGGGCGATTGGCTACGAGCAGTACTTC.

This clonotype was seen a handful of times. This chain links TRBV15 with TRBJ2-7, with D possibly being TRBD1 or TRBD2 (6 bases each). Germline loops: CDR1 LNHNV, CDR2 YYDKDF (reference sequence). This CDR3 has 15 amino acids. The V end was cut by 1 base, the J end by 6 bases, with 16 bases between. CDR3 protein: CATSRAVTGTREQYF. For the CDR3, the DNA is TGTGCCACCAGCAGAGCTGTTACAGGGACTCGCGAGCAGTACTTC.

The rearrangement joins TRBV6-6 to TRBJ1-2; D is undetermined. CDR3 length equals 15 residues. V lost 0 bases and J lost 2, with 10 bases in between. The V gene's germline CDR1 is MNHNY and CDR2 SVGAGI (reference sequence). The CDR3 here is CASSYSKGRNYGYTF. The CDR3 DNA follows: TGTGCCAGCAGTTACTCGAAGGGCAGAAACTATGGCTACACCTTC.

This clonotype occurred many times. The genes are TRBV7-8 and TRBJ2-3; no clear D. Trimming took off 5 bases at V and 0 bases at J, with 15 bases between the two ends. The CDR3 totals 16 residues. Germline CDR1 and CDR2: SGHVS and FQNEAQ. DNA of the CDR3: TGTGCCAGCAGCAATATCCCGAATCTTAGCACAGATACGCAGTATTTT. This translates into CASSNIPNLSTDTQYF.

The chain links TRBV6-1 to TRBJ1-4; D gene uncertain. V was pared by 2 bases and J by 0 bases, with 13 bases between. This CDR3 spans 17 amino acids. Germline V gene lookup returns CDR1 MNHNS and CDR2 SASEGT. CDR3 coding DNA: TGTGCCAGCAGTGAAATGCCCCGAGTTTCAACTAATGAAAAACTGTTTTTT. This sequence encodes CASSEMPRVSTNEKLFF.

There are a few counts of this clonotype. This sequence joins TRBV19 and TRBJ2-7, with D perhaps matching TRBD1 (5 bases). With 4 bases removed from V and 2 bases from J, the gap between germline ends came to 12 bases. The CDR3 runs to 14 residues. The germline CDR1 and CDR2 sequences are LNHDA and SQIVND (reference sequence). The chain's CDR3 is CASSTLTATYEQYF. The CDR3 DNA reads TGTGCCAGTAGTACTTTGACAGCGACCTACGAGCAGTACTTC.

This clonotype was recorded a few times. The rearrangement joins TRBV6-5 to TRBJ2-3; D unresolved. V was cut by 4 bases and J by 3 bases, with 11 bases left in between. Per the germline V gene, CDR1 is MNHEY and CDR2 is SVGAGI. The CDR3 runs 14 residues. This CDR3 is CASSSPPETDTQYF. The CDR3 coding sequence is TGTGCCAGCAGTTCCCCGCCGGAGACAGATACGCAGTATTTT.